This TCR beta chain is drawn from a study of T-cell reconstitution after alpha-beta-depleted transplantation in children. This clonotype was seen at least ten times. The antigen is not known. As it was prepared, the TCRbeta library received unique molecular identifiers. TCRdb processed the PCR reads anew with MiXCR; each CDR3 protein has one entry. Among about 580,000 distinct CDR3 sequences, around 23% were seen once, and the ten largest hold around 14%. Study results and caveats: At the one-year point after transplant, T-cell counts and TCRbeta diversity were found to come mostly from T cells that had been newly produced. Several hundred expanded graft clones reportedly gave rise to the alpha-beta T cells present about two months after transplant.

This receptor was identified in a boy under two years old who had a stem cell transplant for acute myeloid leukemia, so the T cells may come from the graft donor. Source: PBMCs, mostly from graft donor cells, taken 360 days after TCRalphabeta/CD19-depleted stem cell transplant.

DNA of the CDR3: TGTGCCAGCAGCTTAGATGGGGGGAGGTGGGAGACCCAGTACTTC. Translation gives CASSLDGGRWETQYF. The chain couples TRBV7-8 to TRBJ2-5; D is perhaps TRBD2 (6 bases). The germline V and J ends were trimmed by 1 base and 5 bases, with 14 bases remaining between them. The CDR3 consists of 15 residues. CDR1 and CDR2 from the germline V gene are SGHVS and FQNEAQ.